Shown below are 8 T cell receptor beta chains from a single sample sequenced in a study of regulatory T cells in long-lasting Graves disease. Time point: newly diagnosed GD, antithyroid drugs for less than 3 months. The TCR library was prepared using RNA isolated from PBMCs. Libraries of TCR beta came from iRepertoire HTBI primers plus Arm-PCR of CDR3 regions. TCRdb processed the multiplex PCR reads anew with MiXCR; each CDR3 protein has one entry. Of roughly 500,000 distinct CDR3 sequences listed, around 11% are singletons. This same sample was also part of a study on T cells in Graves' hyperthyroidism and ophthalmopathy.

The sample here was peripheral blood mononuclear cells (PBMCs), taken at new diagnosis, from a patient treated with antithyroid drugs. These receptors came from a woman in her 30s with Graves disease.

There are many counts of this clonotype. This chain links TRBV3-1 with TRBJ2-1; 8 nucleotides agree with TRBD2. The germline V gene encodes CDR1 LGHDT and CDR2 YNNKEL (reference sequence). With 0 bases clipped from V and 2 bases from J, the junction kept 9 bases outside the gene matches. CDR3 length equals 18 residues. CDR3 residues: CASSQDLSGSFPYNEQFF. CDR3 nucleotide sequence: TGTGCCAGCAGCCAAGATCTCAGCGGGAGCTTCCCCTACAATGAGCAGTTCTTC.

This clonotype has ten or more counts. The V and J genes are TRBV20-1 and TRBJ1-2; D not resolved. The V end was cut by 6 bases, the J end by 4 bases, with 18 bases between. The germline gives CDR1 DFQATT, CDR2 SNEGSKA (reference sequence). The CDR3 length is 14 residues. CDR3 sequence: CSAPIRDMSYGYTF. The CDR3 DNA follows: TGCAGTGCGCCTATACGTGACATGAGCTATGGCTACACCTTC.

This clonotype has just a few counts. V and J are TRBV6-1 and TRBJ1-2; D call uncertain. The CDR3 runs to 15 residues. Germline-derived CDR1 and CDR2 are MNHNS and SASEGT. Trimming stripped 2 bases from V and 5 bases from J, with 15 bases between. The CDR3 DNA reads TGTGCCAGCAGTGAAACCCCCGGGAGAGGGTATGGCTACACCTTC. This gives the protein CASSETPGRGYGYTF.

On this clonotype: A single base separates this from a much larger clone, so it may be a read error. J is TRBJ1-1 and V is TRBV2, with no clear D. The CDR3 runs 14 residues. Germline V gives CDR1 SNHLY, CDR2 FYNNEI. The CDR3 nucleotides are TGTGTCAGCAGTTTCGGATACACGAACACTGAAGCTTTCTTT. This sequence encodes CVSSFGYTNTEAFF.

The chain links TRBV19 to TRBJ2-3; D gene uncertain. This CDR3 has 14 amino acids. The germline CDR1 and CDR2 sequences are LNHDA and SQIVND (reference sequence). V was shortened by 4 bases and J by 6 bases, with 14 bases between the two germline ends. The DNA for the CDR3 is TGTGCCAGTAGTACCAGACCCGAGGTGGATACGCAGTATTTT. It specifies CASSTRPEVDTQYF. Complete variable domain (other parts from reference TRBV19 and TRBJ2-3): DGGITQSPKYLFRKEGQNVTLSCEQNLNHDAMYWYRQDPGQGLRLIYYSQIVNDFQKGDIAEGYSVSREKKESFPLTVTSAQKNPTAFYLCASSTRPEVDTQYFGPGTRLTVL.

This clonotype was detected ten times or more. The rearrangement uses TRBV6-2 or TRBV6-3 and TRBJ2-1; 7 bases map to TRBD1. The CDR3 has 16 amino acids. The germline gives CDR1 MNHEY, CDR2 SVGEGT. The ends lost 2 bases at V and 0 bases at J; junction bases unmatched: 4. CDR3 sequence reads: CASSYKGQHSYNEQFF. In nucleotides, the CDR3 is TGTGCCAGCAGTTACAAGGGACAGCACTCCTACAATGAGCAGTTCTTC.

This clonotype was detected many times. This rearrangement joins TRBV6-1 to TRBJ1-5, with unresolved D. The CDR3 extends over 14 amino acids. Germline CDR1 MNHNS, CDR2 SASEGT. V was clipped by 6 bases and J by 0 bases, with 9 bases between them. DNA of the CDR3: TGTGCCAGCAGAACCCAAGATAGCAATCAGCCCCAGCATTTT. Its translation is CASRTQDSNQPQHF.

This clonotype was observed many times. The chain joins TRBV5-4 to TRBJ1-6; possible D gene TRBD1, 5 bases. Trimming removed 3 bases from V and 6 bases from J, with 16 bases in between. Germline CDR1 is SGHNT and CDR2 is YYREEE (reference sequence). The CDR3 runs 16 residues. CDR3 residues: CASSSDPDGTNSPLHF. The CDR3 DNA reads TGTGCCAGCAGCTCAGACCCGGACGGGACTAATTCACCCCTCCACTTT.